This T cell receptor (beta chain) came from a study of post-analysis software for immune sequencing data (dated by TCRdb to the mid-2010s). Concerning the study at large: Disease courses on record covered relapsing-remitting, secondary progressive and progressive-relapsing multiple sclerosis, though some patients had no subtype annotation. The patient repertoires were compared against 11 previously published healthy control repertoires obtained from donors aged roughly 6 to 28 years. A subset of samples was prepared in parallel using single-end sample barcoding, then pooled and co-amplified after Illumina adapter ligation.

What the research found in general, with its limitations: About five TRBV segments, including TRBV5-6, TRBV5-1 and TRBV20-1, were significantly more frequent in patients than controls. Compared with controls, multiple sclerosis patients had significantly lower normalized Chao1 diversity, a finding suggesting substantial peripheral T-cell clonal expansion. Direct clustering with F measure revealed strong co-clustering of samples prepared in the same batch, which led to a batch-effect correction. The control group was slightly older than the multiple sclerosis patient group.

To demonstrate the VDJtools post-analysis software, the study profiled TCR beta repertoires from the peripheral blood of around 13 young patients with multiple sclerosis. Multiple sclerosis patients were children and adolescents aged about 6 to 17 years. To prepare the library, PCR was applied. Sequenced on an Illumina HiSeq 2500. To reduce PCR and sequencing biases, unique molecular identifiers were built into the TCR beta cDNA libraries. About 500,000 cDNA molecules were obtained for every 1 to 10 million input T cells, so each molecule roughly corresponded to one T cell. The same protocol used for the earlier healthy control dataset was applied to prepare and sequence the patient libraries. Samples belonging to the same batch were prepared together, multiplexed and sequenced on a shared HiSeq lane. The paper's processing steps were these. Raw barcoded reads were processed with MIGEC, and single-read molecular identifier groups were discarded before consensus assembly and CDR3 extraction. VDJtools was used for post-analysis of the clonotype tables, with diversity normalized by down-sampling every dataset to the smallest sample size. In repertoire overlap clustering, CDR3 amino acid sequences, but not nucleotide sequences, were matched to correct batch-related cross-sample contamination. In TCRdb, the public reads were trimmed at Q25 with fastp and aligned with MiXCR, with productive beta chains retained. Records with the same CDR3 protein are collapsed into one entry carrying the most frequent genes and DNA. TCRdb, not the authors, supplied the V and J calls. Counted in this sample were about 560,000 distinct CDR3 sequences; 44% of them appeared once. The top ten clonotypes cover 1.5% to 2% of the sample.

Remarks on this clonotype: It lacks a known antigen. Base qualities are missing; no much larger clone stands one base away.

The germline V gene (reference sequence) sets CDR1 to DFQATT and CDR2 to SNEGSKA. Counted from cysteine to phenylalanine, this CDR3 has 15 amino acids. The CDR3 DNA has 45 bases and is translated from base 1. The junction shows trimming of 6 bases on V and 4 bases on J, and the gene matches do not reach 11 bases of it. Sample: blood. Recombination joined TRBV20-1 with TRBJ2-3; 9 nucleotides in the junction match TRBD2. The sequence derives from a girl aged 10-17 years with multiple sclerosis. Here is the DNA: TGCAGTGCCCAAGAGCGGCGGGGGGGCTCAGATACGCAGTATTTT. Translation gives CSAQERRGGSDTQYF.